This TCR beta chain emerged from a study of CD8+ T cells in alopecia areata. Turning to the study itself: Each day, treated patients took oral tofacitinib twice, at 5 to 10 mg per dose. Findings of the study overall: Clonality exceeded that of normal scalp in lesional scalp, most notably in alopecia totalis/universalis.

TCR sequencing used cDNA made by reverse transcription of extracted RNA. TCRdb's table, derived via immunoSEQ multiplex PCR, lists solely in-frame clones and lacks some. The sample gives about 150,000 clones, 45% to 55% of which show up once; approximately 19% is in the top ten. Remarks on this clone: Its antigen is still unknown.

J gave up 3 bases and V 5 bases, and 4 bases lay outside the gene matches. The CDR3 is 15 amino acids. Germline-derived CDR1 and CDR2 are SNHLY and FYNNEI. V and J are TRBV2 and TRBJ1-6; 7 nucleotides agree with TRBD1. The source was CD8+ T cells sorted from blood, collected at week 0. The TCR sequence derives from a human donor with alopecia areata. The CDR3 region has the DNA TGTGCCAGCAGTCCCAGGGACAGCTATAATTCACCCCTCCACTTT. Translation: CASSPRDSYNSPLHF. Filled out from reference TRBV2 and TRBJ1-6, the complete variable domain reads EPEVTQTPSHQVTQMGQEVILRCVPISNHLYFYWYRQILGQKVEFLVSFYNNEISEKSEIFDDQFSVERPDGSNFTLKIRSTKLEDSAMYFCASSPRDSYNSPLHFGNGTRLTVT.